This paragraph reports one T cell receptor (beta chain). The entry originates in a study of cytomegalovirus exposure and HLA in healthy donors. It was with 60 Vbeta and 13 Jbeta primers that the PCR ran. The assay was immunoSEQ multiplex PCR, and TCRdb's table has in-frame clones only and misses some. Of approximately 200,000 clones in the sample, 75% to 85% were seen once. Trimming at V came to 6 bases and at J to 5 bases, leaving 6 bases not matched to a gene. Germline assignment: CDR1 MNHEY and CDR2 SVGAGI. The CDR3 contains 13 residues. Material for sequencing was PBMCs. The origin of this receptor is a woman aged 45-65 years in good health and CMV-seropositive. V usage is TRBV6-5 and J usage is TRBJ2-7; 8 nucleotides agree with TRBD1. The CDR3 DNA sequence: TGTGCCAGCAGACCGGGACAGGCACACGAGCAGTACTTC. It yields the protein CASRPGQAHEQYF.